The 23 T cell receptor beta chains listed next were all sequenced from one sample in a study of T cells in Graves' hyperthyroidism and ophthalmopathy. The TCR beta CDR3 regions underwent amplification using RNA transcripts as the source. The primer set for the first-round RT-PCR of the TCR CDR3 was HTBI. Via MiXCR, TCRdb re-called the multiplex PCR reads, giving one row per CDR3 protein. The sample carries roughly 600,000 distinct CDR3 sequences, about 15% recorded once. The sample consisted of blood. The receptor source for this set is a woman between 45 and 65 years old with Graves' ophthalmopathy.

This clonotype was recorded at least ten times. The CDR3 DNA sequence: TGTGCCAGCAGTTTTGGCAGGGGGATATACAATGAGCAGTTCTTC. Its translation: CASSFGRGIYNEQFF. This rearrangement joins TRBV28 to TRBJ2-1; 7 bases align to TRBD1. Germline CDR1 MDHEN, CDR2 SYDVKM. Losses at the gene ends were 3 bases for V and 4 bases for J; bases not matched to a gene: 6. The CDR3 is 15 amino acids.

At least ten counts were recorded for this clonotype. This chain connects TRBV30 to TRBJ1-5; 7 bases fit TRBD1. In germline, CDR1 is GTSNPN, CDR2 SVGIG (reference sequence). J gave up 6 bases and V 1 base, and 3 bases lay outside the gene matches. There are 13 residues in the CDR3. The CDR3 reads CAWSARTGQPQHF. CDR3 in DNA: TGTGCCTGGAGTGCCAGGACAGGTCAGCCCCAGCATTTT. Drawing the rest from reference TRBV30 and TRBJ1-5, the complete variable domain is SQTIHQWPATLVQPVGSPLSLECTVEGTSNPNLYWYRQAAGRGLQLLFYSVGIGQISSEVPQNLSASRPQDRQFILSSKKLLLSDSGFYLCAWSARTGQPQHFGDGTRLSIL.

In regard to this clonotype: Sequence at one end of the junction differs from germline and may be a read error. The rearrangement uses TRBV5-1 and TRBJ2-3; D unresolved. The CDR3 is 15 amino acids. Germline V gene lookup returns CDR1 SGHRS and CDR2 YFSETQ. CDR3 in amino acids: CASSLVPGGPDTQYF. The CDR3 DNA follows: TGTGCCAGCAGCTTGGTACCGGGCGGCCCAGATACGCAGTATTTT.

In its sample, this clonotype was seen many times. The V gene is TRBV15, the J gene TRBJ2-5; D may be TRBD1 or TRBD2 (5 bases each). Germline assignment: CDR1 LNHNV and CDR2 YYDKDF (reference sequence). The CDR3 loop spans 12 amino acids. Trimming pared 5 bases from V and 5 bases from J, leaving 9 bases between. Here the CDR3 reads CATSRGQETQYF. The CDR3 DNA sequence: TGTGCCACCAGCCGGGGCCAGGAGACCCAGTACTTC. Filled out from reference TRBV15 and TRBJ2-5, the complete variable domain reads DAMVIQNPRYQVTQFGKPVTLSCSQTLNHNVMYWYQQKSSQAPKLLFHYYDKDFNNEADTPDNFQSRRPNTSFCFLDIRSPGLGDTAMYLCATSRGQETQYFGPGTRLLVL.

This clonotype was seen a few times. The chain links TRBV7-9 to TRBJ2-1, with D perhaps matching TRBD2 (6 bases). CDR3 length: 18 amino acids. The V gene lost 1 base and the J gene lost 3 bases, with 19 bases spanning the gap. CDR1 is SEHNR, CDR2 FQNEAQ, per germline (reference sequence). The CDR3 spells CASSLGHTTSPLYNEQFF. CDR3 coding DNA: TGTGCCAGCAGCTTAGGCCACACAACTAGCCCCCTCTACAATGAGCAGTTCTTC.

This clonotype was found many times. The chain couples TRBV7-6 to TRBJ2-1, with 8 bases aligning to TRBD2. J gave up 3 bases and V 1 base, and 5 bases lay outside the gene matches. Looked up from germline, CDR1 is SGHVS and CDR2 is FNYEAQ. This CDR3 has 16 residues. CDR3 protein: CASSLEGTRYYNEQFF. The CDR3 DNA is TGTGCCAGCAGCTTAGAAGGGACTAGATACTACAATGAGCAGTTCTTC.

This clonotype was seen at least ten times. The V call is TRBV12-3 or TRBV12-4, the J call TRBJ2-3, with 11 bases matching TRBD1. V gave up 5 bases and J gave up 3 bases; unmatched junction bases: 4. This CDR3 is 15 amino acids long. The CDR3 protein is CASSTDRGPTDTQYF. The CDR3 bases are TGTGCCAGCAGTACGGACAGGGGGCCGACAGATACGCAGTATTTT.

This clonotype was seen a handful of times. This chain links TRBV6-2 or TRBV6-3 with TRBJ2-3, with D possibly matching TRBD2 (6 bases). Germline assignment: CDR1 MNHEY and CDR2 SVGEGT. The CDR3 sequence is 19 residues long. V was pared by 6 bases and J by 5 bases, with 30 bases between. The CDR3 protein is CASSTSGRGTTLMGDTQYF. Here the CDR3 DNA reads TGTGCCAGCAGCACCTCTGGGCGGGGAACAACGCTAATGGGAGATACGCAGTATTTT.

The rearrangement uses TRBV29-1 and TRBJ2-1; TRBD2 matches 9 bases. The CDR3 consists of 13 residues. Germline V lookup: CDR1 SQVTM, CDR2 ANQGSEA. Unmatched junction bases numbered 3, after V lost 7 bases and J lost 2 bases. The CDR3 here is CSAGLAPYNEQFF. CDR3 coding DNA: TGCAGCGCTGGACTAGCGCCCTACAATGAGCAGTTCTTC.

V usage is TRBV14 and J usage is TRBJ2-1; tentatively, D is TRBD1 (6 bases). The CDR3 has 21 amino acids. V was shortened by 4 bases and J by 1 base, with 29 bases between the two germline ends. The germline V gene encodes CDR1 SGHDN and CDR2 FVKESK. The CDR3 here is CASSLSNRDFTRVHSYNEQFF. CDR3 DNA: TGTGCCAGCAGCCTATCAAACAGGGATTTTACACGGGTACATTCCTACAATGAGCAGTTCTTC.

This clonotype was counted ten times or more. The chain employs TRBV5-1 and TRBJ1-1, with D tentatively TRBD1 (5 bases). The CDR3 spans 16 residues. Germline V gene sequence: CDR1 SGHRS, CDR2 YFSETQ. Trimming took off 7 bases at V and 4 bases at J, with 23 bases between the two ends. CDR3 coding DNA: TGCGCCAGCTCTAGGGAGGGGCCCGGGACCGTCACTGAAGCTTTCTTT. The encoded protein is CASSREGPGTVTEAFF. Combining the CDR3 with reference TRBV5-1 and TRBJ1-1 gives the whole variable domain KAGVTQTPRYLIKTRGQQVTLSCSPISGHRSVSWYQQTPGQGLQFLFEYFSETQRNKGNFPGRFSGRQFSNSRSEMNVSTLELGDSALYLCASSREGPGTVTEAFFGQGTRLTVV.

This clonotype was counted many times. CDR3 protein: CASSSLSWGNEQFF. The CDR3 DNA is TGTGCCAGCAGCTCACTATCCTGGGGAAATGAGCAGTTCTTC. The genes are TRBV7-8 and TRBJ2-1, with no clear D. Per germline, CDR1 SGHVS and CDR2 FQNEAQ. The germline V and J ends were trimmed by 4 bases and 7 bases, with 14 bases remaining between them. The CDR3 is 14 amino acids.

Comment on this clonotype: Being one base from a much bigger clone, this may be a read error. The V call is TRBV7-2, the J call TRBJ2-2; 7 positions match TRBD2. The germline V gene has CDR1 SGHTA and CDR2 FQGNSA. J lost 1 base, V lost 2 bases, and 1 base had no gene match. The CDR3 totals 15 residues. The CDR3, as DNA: TGTGCCAGCAGCTTAAAGCGGGGGAACACCGGGGAGCTGTTTTTT. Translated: CASSLKRGNTGELFF.

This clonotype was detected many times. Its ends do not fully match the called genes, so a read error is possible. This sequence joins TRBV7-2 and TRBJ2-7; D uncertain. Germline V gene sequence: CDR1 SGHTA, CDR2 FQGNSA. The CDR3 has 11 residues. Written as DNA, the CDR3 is TGTGCCAACAGCGACACCTACGAGCAGTACTTC. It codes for CANSDTYEQYF.

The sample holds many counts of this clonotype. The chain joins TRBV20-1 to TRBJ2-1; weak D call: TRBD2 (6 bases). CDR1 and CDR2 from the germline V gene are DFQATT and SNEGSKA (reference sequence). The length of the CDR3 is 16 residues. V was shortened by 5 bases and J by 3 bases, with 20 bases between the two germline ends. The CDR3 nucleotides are TGCAGTGCTCGCCTAGCCGGGGCGGGATACTACAATGAGCAGTTCTTC. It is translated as CSARLAGAGYYNEQFF.

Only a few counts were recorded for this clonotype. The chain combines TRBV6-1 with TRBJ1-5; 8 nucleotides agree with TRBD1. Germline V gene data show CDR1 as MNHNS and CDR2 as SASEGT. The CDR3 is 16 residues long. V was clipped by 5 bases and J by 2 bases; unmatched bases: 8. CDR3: CASSNLDRGGNQPQHF. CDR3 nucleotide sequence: TGTGCCAGCAGTAACCTAGACAGGGGAGGCAATCAGCCCCAGCATTTT.

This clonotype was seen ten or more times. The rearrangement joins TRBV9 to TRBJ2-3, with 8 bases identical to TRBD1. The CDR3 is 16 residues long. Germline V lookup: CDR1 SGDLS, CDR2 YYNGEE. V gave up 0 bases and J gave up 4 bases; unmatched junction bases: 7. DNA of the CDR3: TGTGCCAGCAGCGTAGGCGGCAGGGGGCTTTCAGATACGCAGTATTTT. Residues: CASSVGGRGLSDTQYF. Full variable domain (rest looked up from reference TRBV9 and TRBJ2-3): DSGVTQTPKHLITATGQRVTLRCSPRSGDLSVYWYQQSLDQGLQFLIQYYNGEERAKGNILERFSAQQFPDLHSELNLSSLELGDSALYFCASSVGGRGLSDTQYFGPGTRLTVL.

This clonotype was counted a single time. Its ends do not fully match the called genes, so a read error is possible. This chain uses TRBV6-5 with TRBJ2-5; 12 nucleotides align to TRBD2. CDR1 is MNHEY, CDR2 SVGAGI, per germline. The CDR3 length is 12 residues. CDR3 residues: CASSSPTSGRHF. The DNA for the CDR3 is TGTGCCAGCAGTTCGCCAACTAGCGGGAGGCACTTC.

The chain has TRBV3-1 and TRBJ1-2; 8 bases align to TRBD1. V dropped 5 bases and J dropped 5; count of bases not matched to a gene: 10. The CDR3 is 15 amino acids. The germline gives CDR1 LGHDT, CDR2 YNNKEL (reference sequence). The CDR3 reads CASSRFGTGKYGYTF. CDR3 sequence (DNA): TGTGCCAGCAGCAGGTTCGGGACAGGAAAATATGGCTACACCTTC.

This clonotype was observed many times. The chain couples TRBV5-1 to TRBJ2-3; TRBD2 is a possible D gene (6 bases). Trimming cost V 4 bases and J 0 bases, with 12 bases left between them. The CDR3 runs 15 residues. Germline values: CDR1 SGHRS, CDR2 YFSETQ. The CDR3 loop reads CASSGPGLSTDTQYF. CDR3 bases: TGCGCCAGCAGCGGTCCGGGACTGAGCACAGATACGCAGTATTTT.

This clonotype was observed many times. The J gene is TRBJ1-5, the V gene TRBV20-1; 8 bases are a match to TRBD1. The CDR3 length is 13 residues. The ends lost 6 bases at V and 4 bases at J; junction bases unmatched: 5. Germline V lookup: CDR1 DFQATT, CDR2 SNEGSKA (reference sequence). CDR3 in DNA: TGCAGTGCGATCCGGGACAGGAATCAGCCCCAGCATTTT. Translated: CSAIRDRNQPQHF.

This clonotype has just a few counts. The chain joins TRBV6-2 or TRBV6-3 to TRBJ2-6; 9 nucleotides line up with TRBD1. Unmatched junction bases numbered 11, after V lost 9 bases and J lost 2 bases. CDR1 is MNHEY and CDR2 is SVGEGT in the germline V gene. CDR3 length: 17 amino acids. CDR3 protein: CASIRDRVGTGANVLTF. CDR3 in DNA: TGTGCCAGTATCCGGGACAGGGTAGGAACTGGGGCCAACGTCCTGACTTTC.

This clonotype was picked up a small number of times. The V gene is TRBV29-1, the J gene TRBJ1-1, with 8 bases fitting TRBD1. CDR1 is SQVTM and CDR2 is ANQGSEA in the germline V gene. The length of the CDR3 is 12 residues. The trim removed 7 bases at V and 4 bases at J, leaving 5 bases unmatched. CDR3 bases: TGCAGCGCACAGGGGGTAGGCACTGAAGCTTTCTTT. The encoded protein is CSAQGVGTEAFF.